The 27 T cell receptor beta chains in this list originate from one sample, sequenced in a study of blood T cell repertoires in COVID-19. Repertoires were generated with immunoSEQ multiplex PCR, while TCRdb's copy carries only in-frame clones and drops some. The sample has tens of thousands of clones, more than 75% seen once. Sequencing was performed on peripheral blood. The source is a human donor in a cohort sampled during active COVID-19.

V gene TRBV2 combines with J gene TRBJ2-1; weak D call: TRBD1 (6 bases). Germline lookup yields CDR1 SNHLY and CDR2 FYNNEI. The CDR3 covers 14 residues. Trimming removed 8 bases from V and 4 bases from J, with 15 bases in between. The CDR3 here is CASGLGTNYNEQFF. In nucleotides, the CDR3 is TGTGCCAGCGGACTGGGGACAAATTACAATGAGCAGTTCTTC.

The genes are TRBV2 and TRBJ2-7, with 7 bases identical to TRBD2. This CDR3 contains 14 residues. Germline CDR1 and CDR2: SNHLY and FYNNEI. The V gene end was trimmed by 5 bases and the J gene end by 4 bases; junction bases not matched to a gene: 8. CDR3: CASSRGTIFYEQYF. The CDR3 region has the DNA TGTGCCAGCAGTCGCGGGACTATCTTTTACGAGCAGTACTTC.

This chain uses TRBV7-3 with TRBJ2-1; 8 bases align to TRBD2. CDR1 is SGHTA and CDR2 is FQGTGA in the germline V gene. The CDR3 is made up of 21 amino acids. V lost 5 bases and J lost 0; bases outside the gene matches: 21. The CDR3 sequence is CASSPRGVAGSSVSSYNEQFF. CDR3 in DNA: TGTGCCAGCAGCCCCAGGGGTGTAGCGGGGTCGTCCGTTAGCTCCTACAATGAGCAGTTCTTC.

This rearrangement joins TRBV28 to TRBJ1-2, with D uncertain. V lost 5 bases, J lost 2 bases, and 12 bases lay in between. The germline V gene encodes CDR1 MDHEN and CDR2 SYDVKM. There are 14 residues in the CDR3. Here the CDR3 DNA reads TGTGCCAGCAGTATCTCAGGATCCAACTATGGCTACACCTTC. It encodes CASSISGSNYGYTF.

The J gene is TRBJ2-1, the V gene TRBV11-2, with 9 bases aligning to TRBD2. Looked up from germline, CDR1 is SGHAT and CDR2 is FQNNGV. After removal of 1 base from V and 0 bases from J, the junction contained 10 bases not matched to a gene. CDR3 length: 19 residues. The CDR3: CASSLGVKLAGSSYNEQFF. Written as DNA, the CDR3 is TGTGCCAGCAGCTTAGGTGTGAAACTAGCGGGCAGCTCCTACAATGAGCAGTTCTTC. Filled out from reference TRBV11-2 and TRBJ2-1, the complete variable domain reads EAGVAQSPRYKIIEKRQSVAFWCNPISGHATLYWYQQILGQGPKLLIQFQNNGVVDDSQLPKDRFSAERLKGVDSTLKIQPAKLEDSAVYLCASSLGVKLAGSSYNEQFFGPGTRLTVL.

The chain's CDR3 is CASSNGENQPQHF. Here the CDR3 DNA reads TGTGCCAGCAGTAACGGGGAGAATCAGCCCCAGCATTTT. This rearrangement joins TRBV6-5 to TRBJ1-5; D gene unclear. Germline V gives CDR1 MNHEY, CDR2 SVGAGI. Trimming pared 5 bases from V and 4 bases from J, leaving 9 bases between. The CDR3 spans 13 residues.

J is TRBJ2-3 and V is TRBV7-7, with 9 bases fitting TRBD1. J lost 1 base, V lost 5 bases, and 4 bases had no gene match. The CDR3 extends over 15 amino acids. The germline gives CDR1 SSHAT, CDR2 FNYEAQ (reference sequence). Written as DNA, the CDR3 is TGTGCCAGCAGCGACCGGACAGGGGGCACAGATACGCAGTATTTT. Its translation: CASSDRTGGTDTQYF.

V gene TRBV21-1 combines with J gene TRBJ2-7; TRBD2 is the table's D call and was not checked against the DNA. TRBV21-1 is a pseudogene locus. This CDR3 contains 14 residues. This CDR3 reads CASSSRGGSYEQYV. The CDR3, as DNA: TGTGCCAGCAGCTCACGGGGAGGCTCCTACGAGCAGTACGTC.

The chain combines TRBV19 with TRBJ2-1; tentative D call: TRBD1 (5 bases). Looked up from germline, CDR1 is LNHDA and CDR2 is SQIVND (reference sequence). This CDR3 has 14 amino acids. Trimming stripped 6 bases from V and 7 bases from J, with 16 bases between. As DNA, the CDR3 is TGTGCCAGTAGCCGGGCAGGGATTGTAAATGAGCAGTTCTTC. Amino acid sequence: CASSRAGIVNEQFF.

This clone came up once. The CDR3 sequence is CASTPGGGTEAFF. CDR3 nucleotide sequence: TGTGCCAGCACCCCAGGGGGCGGCACTGAAGCTTTCTTT. The chain links TRBV6-5 to TRBJ1-1; the match to TRBD1 covers 8 bases. CDR1 is MNHEY and CDR2 is SVGAGI in the germline V gene. Trimming cost V 7 bases and J 4 bases; bases outside gene matches: 5. The CDR3 is 13 residues long.

V and J are TRBV5-4 and TRBJ2-1; maybe TRBD2 (5 bases). CDR3 length: 15 residues. Trimming took 3 bases from V and 0 from J, leaving 10 bases between them. In germline, CDR1 is SGHNT, CDR2 YYREEE (reference sequence). CDR3 in amino acids: CASSSPGSSYNEQFF. The CDR3 DNA sequence: TGTGCCAGCAGCTCCCCTGGGAGCTCCTACAATGAGCAGTTCTTC.

This chain uses TRBV24-1 with TRBJ2-5, with 11 bases lining up with TRBD2. V lost 7 bases to trimming and J lost 2 bases; unmatched junction nucleotides: 8. Germline loops: CDR1 KGHDR, CDR2 SFDVKD. The CDR3 extends over 16 amino acids. The CDR3 here is CATSPSSGRLQETQYF. In DNA, the CDR3 is TGTGCCACCAGCCCCTCTAGCGGGAGGCTTCAAGAGACCCAGTACTTC.

J is TRBJ1-5 and V is TRBV28; 8 bases align to TRBD1. V shed 6 bases and J 8 bases; nucleotides not matched to a gene: 9. From germline, CDR1 is MDHEN and CDR2 SYDVKM. The CDR3 runs 14 residues. CDR3 sequence (DNA): TGTGCCAGCAGCCTAACCGGGACAGGCAAGCCCCAGCATTTT. It is translated as CASSLTGTGKPQHF.

For the CDR3, the DNA is TGTGCCAGCAGTGGAGGGCCGGATCCCTACGAGCAGTACTTC. Protein sequence: CASSGGPDPYEQYF. The V gene is TRBV2, the J gene TRBJ2-7; perhaps TRBD2 as D (5 bases). The CDR3 length is 14 residues. Trimming cost V 4 bases and J 2 bases, with 12 bases left between them. CDR1 is SNHLY and CDR2 is FYNNEI in the germline V gene.

This clone came up once. CDR3 DNA sequence: TGTGCCAGCAGCTTAGCCGGGTCGTGGGAGGAGACCCAGTACTTC. Encoded protein: CASSLAGSWEETQYF. The chain links TRBV11-3 to TRBJ2-5, with TRBD2 as a possible D gene (5 bases). The ends were cut back, 1 base at V and 5 bases at J, with 14 bases in the middle. CDR3 length equals 15 residues. The germline gives CDR1 SGHNT, CDR2 YENEEA.

The rearrangement links TRBV7-9 to TRBJ2-7; D is possibly TRBD1 (5 bases). CDR1 and CDR2 from the germline V gene are SEHNR and FQNEAQ (reference sequence). Trimming removed 2 bases from V and 1 base from J, with 9 bases in between. This CDR3 contains 14 residues. The CDR3 loop reads CASSLLGASYEQYF. The CDR3 DNA reads TGTGCCAGCAGCTTACTAGGGGCGTCCTACGAGCAGTACTTC.

V is TRBV9 and J is TRBJ1-2, with unresolved D. The V end was cut by 2 bases, the J end by 0 bases, with 17 bases between. Per germline, CDR1 SGDLS and CDR2 YYNGEE. The CDR3 has 17 residues. The CDR3 loop reads CASSVGLQPLANYGYTF. The CDR3 DNA is TGTGCCAGCAGCGTCGGTTTACAGCCGTTAGCTAACTATGGCTACACCTTC.

There are a few counts of this clone. The chain links TRBV3-1 (or the pseudogene TRBV3-2) to TRBJ2-1, with TRBD2 as a possible D gene (6 bases). This CDR3 region has 16 residues. Trimming removed 1 base at V and 6 bases at J, with 16 bases between. Germline-derived CDR1 and CDR2 are LGHDT and YNNKEL (reference sequence). The CDR3 DNA reads TGTGCCAGCAGCCAAGCGGAGGGCGACATACTCAATGAGCAGTTCTTC. Residues: CASSQAEGDILNEQFF.

The chain combines TRBV5-1 with TRBJ1-1, with 11 bases lining up with TRBD1. Germline values: CDR1 SGHRS, CDR2 YFSETQ. The trim removed 4 bases at V and 3 bases at J, leaving 5 bases unmatched. This CDR3 comprises 15 residues. CDR3 protein: CASSTSGQGDTEAFF. The CDR3 DNA reads TGCGCCAGCAGCACATCGGGACAGGGGGACACTGAAGCTTTCTTT.

This rearrangement joins TRBV19 to TRBJ2-1, with TRBD2 matching 7 bases. V trimming: 4 bases; J trimming: 3 bases; junction bases outside the gene matches: 12. CDR1 is LNHDA, CDR2 SQIVND, per germline (reference sequence). CDR3 length: 17 residues. The CDR3 sequence is CASSTIIFPGGYNEQFF. The DNA for the CDR3 is TGTGCCAGTAGTACCATAATCTTTCCGGGAGGCTACAATGAGCAGTTCTTC.

CDR3 sequence reads: CASSRPPSLAGYAYEQYF. As DNA, the CDR3 is TGTGCCAGCAGCCGACCACCCTCACTAGCGGGCTACGCCTACGAGCAGTACTTC. The chain couples TRBV27 to TRBJ2-7; 9 bases align to TRBD2. The CDR3 has 18 residues. Germline trimming cut 6 bases from V and 2 bases from J; bases unmatched to any gene: 17. Germline V gene sequence: CDR1 MNHEY, CDR2 SMNVEV (reference sequence).

The chain links TRBV9 to TRBJ1-1, with D perhaps TRBD1 (5 bases). The CDR3 totals 15 residues. The germline V gene has CDR1 SGDLS and CDR2 YYNGEE. V lost 0 bases to trimming and J lost 0 bases, with 9 bases between them. The DNA for the CDR3 is TGTGCCAGCAGCGTAGGGGCAGGGATGAACACTGAAGCTTTCTTT. It yields the protein CASSVGAGMNTEAFF.

The chain carries TRBV5-1 and TRBJ1-4; D is unresolved. Looked up from germline, CDR1 is SGHRS and CDR2 is YFSETQ. Trimming pared 4 bases from V and 10 bases from J, leaving 23 bases between. The CDR3 loop spans 16 amino acids. The CDR3 DNA is TGCGCCAGCAGCCCGAGGGTACGGGTTGAGGACCGAAAACTGTTTTTT. Protein: CASSPRVRVEDRKLFF.

V gene TRBV12-2 combines with J gene TRBJ2-7; the listed D gene, TRBD1, was not tested against the DNA. TRBV12-2 is a documented pseudogene. This CDR3 comprises 16 residues. The chain's CDR3 is CASRYPGTEISYEQYF. The CDR3 bases are TGTGCAAGTCGCTACCCCGGGACAGAGATAAGCTACGAGCAGTACTTC.

The CDR3 sequence: CASSLSYGSAYNEQFF. DNA for the CDR3: TGTGCCAGCAGCTTATCGTACGGGAGTGCCTACAATGAGCAGTTCTTC. The rearrangement uses TRBV7-9 and TRBJ2-1, with a possible D match to TRBD2 (6 bases). The germline CDR1 and CDR2 sequences are SEHNR and FQNEAQ (reference sequence). V dropped 2 bases and J dropped 2 bases, with 13 bases sitting between them. The CDR3 sequence is 16 residues long. Full variable domain (remainder filled in from reference TRBV7-9 and TRBJ2-1): DTGVSQNPRHKITKRGQNVTFRCDPISEHNRLYWYRQTLGQGPEFLTYFQNEAQLEKSRLLSDRFSAERPKGSFSTLEIQRTEQGDSAMYLCASSLSYGSAYNEQFFGPGTRLTVL.

V is TRBV19 and J is TRBJ2-5; 10 bases agree with TRBD1. The CDR3 totals 16 residues. Germline V gene lookup returns CDR1 LNHDA and CDR2 SQIVND (reference sequence). V gave up 5 bases and J gave up 4 bases; unmatched junction bases: 10. DNA for the CDR3: TGTGCCAGTAGTTTAGGGACAGGGGTCGTTTCAGAGACCCAGTACTTC. This gives the protein CASSLGTGVVSETQYF.

This chain uses TRBV5-1 with TRBJ2-2; 7 bases match TRBD2. Germline-derived CDR1 and CDR2 are SGHRS and YFSETQ. The junction had 14 bases not matched to a gene; V was cut back by 3 bases and J by 0 bases. This CDR3 is 19 amino acids long. The CDR3, as DNA: TGCGCCAGCAGCTCCCCGAGCATACCCGGGACTACGAACACCGGGGAGCTGTTTTTT. Residues: CASSSPSIPGTTNTGELFF. Variable domain in full (rest from reference TRBV5-1 and TRBJ2-2): KAGVTQTPRYLIKTRGQQVTLSCSPISGHRSVSWYQQTPGQGLQFLFEYFSETQRNKGNFPGRFSGRQFSNSRSEMNVSTLELGDSALYLCASSSPSIPGTTNTGELFFGEGSRLTVL.